The rows below give T cell receptor beta chains drawn from one sample of a study of beta chain features in type 1 diabetes. The assay was immunoSEQ multiplex PCR, and TCRdb's table has in-frame clones only and misses some. The profile shows about 350,000 clones, 20% of them singletons. Sequenced material: naive CD4+ T cells from blood. The receptors stem from a woman under 30 in good health. CDR3s include the opening cysteine and the closing phenylalanine or tryptophan. Each record gives: clone size, D gene, V gene, J gene, CDR3 protein, CDR3 DNA. The D gene is left open where the match is weak. Some rows mark clone size as missing; the rest say once, few, many or name a class of expanded clone.

clone_size: NA; d_call: NA; v_call: TRBV7-2; j_call: TRBJ2-2; cdr3_aa: CASSFRGTSTGELFF; cdr3_nt: TGTGCCAGCAGCTTCCGGGGGACGAGCACCGGGGAGCTGTTTTTT
clone_size: NA; d_call: TRBD2; v_call: TRBV11-1; j_call: TRBJ2-1; cdr3_aa: CASSGRLAGGHGEQFF; cdr3_nt: TGTGCCAGCAGCGGGAGACTAGCGGGAGGGCATGGTGAGCAGTTCTTC
clone_size: NA; d_call: TRBD1; v_call: TRBV5-4; j_call: TRBJ2-2; cdr3_aa: CASSLGQGVPRGGELFF; cdr3_nt: TGTGCCAGCAGCCTGGGACAGGGGGTTCCCCGGGGCGGGGAGCTGTTTTTT
clone_size: NA; d_call: NA; v_call: TRBV7-2; j_call: TRBJ2-2; cdr3_aa: CASSFDRSGELFF; cdr3_nt: TGTGCCAGCAGCTTTGACAGGTCCGGGGAGCTGTTTTTT
clone_size: NA; d_call: NA; v_call: TRBV18; j_call: TRBJ2-5; cdr3_aa: CASSPFGDYQETQYF; cdr3_nt: TGTGCCAGCTCACCTTTTGGGGACTACCAAGAGACCCAGTACTTC
clone_size: NA; d_call: TRBD2; v_call: TRBV4-2; j_call: TRBJ2-1; cdr3_aa: CASSQASGSWGNEQFF; cdr3_nt: TGTGCCAGCAGCCAAGCGAGCGGGAGTTGGGGGAATGAGCAGTTCTTC
clone_size: NA; d_call: TRBD2; v_call: TRBV5-1; j_call: TRBJ2-2; cdr3_aa: CASSPGSGRVAGELFF; cdr3_nt: TGCGCCAGCAGCCCCGGGAGCGGGAGAGTGGCCGGGGAGCTGTTTTTT
clone_size: NA; d_call: NA; v_call: TRBV6-5; j_call: TRBJ1-6; cdr3_aa: CASSQGQISPLHF; cdr3_nt: TGTGCCAGCAGTCAAGGACAGATTTCACCCCTCCACTTT
clone_size: few; d_call: NA; v_call: TRBV5-1; j_call: TRBJ2-2; cdr3_aa: CASSLAMREVLTGELFF; cdr3_nt: TGCGCCAGCAGCTTGGCCATGAGGGAGGTGCTGACCGGGGAGCTGTTTTTT
clone_size: NA; d_call: NA; v_call: TRBV9; j_call: TRBJ1-1; cdr3_aa: CASSAPGHWNTEAFF; cdr3_nt: TGTGCCAGCAGCGCCCCGGGACACTGGAACACTGAAGCTTTCTTT
clone_size: NA; d_call: NA; v_call: TRBV30; j_call: TRBJ2-5; cdr3_aa: CAWSVSFFPEETQYF; cdr3_nt: TGTGCCTGGAGTGTATCGTTTTTTCCGGAGGAGACCCAGTACTTC
clone_size: few; d_call: NA; v_call: TRBV5-1; j_call: TRBJ1-4; cdr3_aa: CASKREVTNEKLFF; cdr3_nt: TGCGCCAGCAAACGGGAGGTCACTAATGAAAAACTGTTTTTT
clone_size: NA; d_call: TRBD1; v_call: TRBV6-5; j_call: TRBJ2-7; cdr3_aa: CASRYGTGGYEQYF; cdr3_nt: TGTGCCAGCCGCTATGGGACAGGGGGCTACGAGCAGTACTTC
clone_size: few; d_call: TRBD2; v_call: TRBV5-4; j_call: TRBJ2-3; cdr3_aa: CASSLGGLAGSRDTQYF; cdr3_nt: TGTGCCAGCAGCTTGGGGGGGCTAGCGGGCTCCAGAGATACGCAGTATTTT
clone_size: NA; d_call: TRBD1; v_call: TRBV19; j_call: TRBJ2-3; cdr3_aa: CASSIAGGTDTQYF; cdr3_nt: TGTGCCAGTAGTATCGCAGGGGGAACAGATACGCAGTATTTT
clone_size: NA; d_call: NA; v_call: TRBV15; j_call: TRBJ2-1; cdr3_aa: CATSRVETLDCQFF; cdr3_nt: TGTGCCACCAGCAGAGTGGAGACACTGGACTGCCAGTTCTTC
clone_size: NA; d_call: TRBD2; v_call: TRBV5-1; j_call: TRBJ2-7; cdr3_aa: CASRPGTSGYEQYF; cdr3_nt: TGCGCCAGCAGACCTGGGACTAGCGGCTACGAGCAGTACTTC
clone_size: few; d_call: NA; v_call: TRBV5-1; j_call: TRBJ2-7; cdr3_aa: CASSLLAPYEQYF; cdr3_nt: TGCGCCAGCAGCTTGCTGGCCCCCTACGAGCAGTACTTC
clone_size: few; d_call: TRBD2; v_call: TRBV19; j_call: TRBJ2-1; cdr3_aa: CASSETSGVEQFF; cdr3_nt: TGTGCCAGTAGTGAGACTAGCGGGGTTGAGCAGTTCTTC
clone_size: NA; d_call: TRBD1; v_call: TRBV28; j_call: TRBJ1-1; cdr3_aa: CASRTGQGSTEAFF; cdr3_nt: TGTGCCAGCAGGACGGGACAGGGGAGCACTGAAGCTTTCTTT
clone_size: few; d_call: TRBD2; v_call: TRBV30; j_call: TRBJ2-7; cdr3_aa: CAFTGGTLTYEQYF; cdr3_nt: TGTGCATTTACGGGGGGTACCCTTACCTACGAGCAGTACTTC
clone_size: few; d_call: NA; v_call: TRBV7-2; j_call: TRBJ2-4; cdr3_aa: CASSLVLGGKNIQYF; cdr3_nt: TGTGCCAGCAGCTTAGTCCTTGGAGGCAAAAACATTCAGTACTTC
clone_size: NA; d_call: NA; v_call: TRBV5-1; j_call: TRBJ2-7; cdr3_aa: CASSSQSGGRYEQYF; cdr3_nt: TGCGCCAGCAGCTCCCAGAGCGGAGGTCGTTACGAGCAGTACTTC
clone_size: NA; d_call: NA; v_call: TRBV5-1; j_call: TRBJ2-7; cdr3_aa: CASSLVLYEQYF; cdr3_nt: TGCGCCAGCAGCTTGGTCCTCTACGAGCAGTACTTC
clone_size: NA; d_call: NA; v_call: TRBV5-4; j_call: TRBJ1-2; cdr3_aa: CASRTTSGGYGYTF; cdr3_nt: TGTGCCAGCAGGACCACCTCAGGTGGCTATGGCTACACCTTC
clone_size: few; d_call: NA; v_call: TRBV19; j_call: TRBJ1-4; cdr3_aa: CASSPQLGLEKLFF; cdr3_nt: TGTGCCAGTAGTCCTCAACTCGGACTAGAAAAACTGTTTTTT
clone_size: few; d_call: TRBD1; v_call: TRBV5-4; j_call: TRBJ1-1; cdr3_aa: CASNSGTGVFTEAFF; cdr3_nt: TGTGCCAGCAATTCCGGGACAGGGGTTTTCACTGAAGCTTTCTTT
clone_size: NA; d_call: NA; v_call: TRBV2; j_call: TRBJ1-1; cdr3_aa: CASNIWGGTEAFF; cdr3_nt: TGTGCCAGCAACATCTGGGGGGGCACTGAAGCTTTCTTT
clone_size: NA; d_call: NA; v_call: TRBV19; j_call: TRBJ2-7; cdr3_aa: CASSTGTAGRRQYF; cdr3_nt: TGTGCCAGTAGTACCGGGACCGCGGGGAGGCGGCAGTACTTC
clone_size: NA; d_call: NA; v_call: TRBV18; j_call: TRBJ1-1; cdr3_aa: CASSTGENTEAFF; cdr3_nt: TGTGCCAGCTCAACAGGAGAGAACACTGAAGCTTTCTTT
clone_size: NA; d_call: NA; v_call: TRBV2; j_call: TRBJ2-3; cdr3_aa: CASLTDSSTDTQYF; cdr3_nt: TGTGCCAGTCTGACAGATTCTAGCACAGATACGCAGTATTTT
clone_size: NA; d_call: NA; v_call: TRBV27; j_call: TRBJ1-1; cdr3_aa: CASSLRRSNTEAFF; cdr3_nt: TGTGCCAGCAGTCTCAGGAGGAGTAACACTGAAGCTTTCTTT
clone_size: NA; d_call: TRBD2; v_call: TRBV9; j_call: TRBJ2-1; cdr3_aa: CASREGLAGYNEQFF; cdr3_nt: TGTGCCAGCAGGGAAGGACTAGCGGGTTACAATGAGCAGTTCTTC
clone_size: few; d_call: TRBD1; v_call: TRBV7-9; j_call: TRBJ1-1; cdr3_aa: CASSRTFQGARTEAFF; cdr3_nt: TGTGCCAGCAGCCGTACGTTTCAGGGGGCCCGGACTGAAGCTTTCTTT
clone_size: NA; d_call: TRBD1; v_call: TRBV7-6; j_call: TRBJ2-5; cdr3_aa: CASSSGQGGETQYF; cdr3_nt: TGTGCCAGCAGCTCGGGACAGGGAGGGGAGACCCAGTACTTC
clone_size: few; d_call: NA; v_call: TRBV19; j_call: TRBJ2-7; cdr3_aa: CASTADRAGSYEQYF; cdr3_nt: TGTGCCAGTACCGCCGACAGGGCGGGATCCTACGAGCAGTACTTC
clone_size: NA; d_call: TRBD2; v_call: TRBV29-1; j_call: TRBJ2-1; cdr3_aa: CSVGSRSGISYNEQFF; cdr3_nt: TGCAGCGTTGGTAGCCGTAGCGGGATCTCCTACAATGAGCAGTTCTTC
clone_size: few; d_call: NA; v_call: TRBV6-5; j_call: TRBJ2-7; cdr3_aa: CASRPQGGEQYF; cdr3_nt: TGTGCCAGCAGACCTCAGGGTGGCGAGCAGTACTTC
clone_size: NA; d_call: NA; v_call: TRBV5-4; j_call: TRBJ1-1; cdr3_aa: CASRRTENTEAFF; cdr3_nt: TGTGCCAGTAGAAGGACAGAGAACACTGAAGCTTTCTTT
clone_size: NA; d_call: TRBD1; v_call: TRBV30; j_call: TRBJ1-2; cdr3_aa: CAYSGTVYGYTF; cdr3_nt: TGTGCCTACTCCGGGACAGTCTATGGCTACACCTTC
clone_size: NA; d_call: TRBD1; v_call: TRBV18; j_call: TRBJ1-1; cdr3_aa: CASSPTGQSNTEAFF; cdr3_nt: TGTGCCAGCTCACCAACGGGACAGTCCAACACTGAAGCTTTCTTT
clone_size: NA; d_call: NA; v_call: TRBV2; j_call: TRBJ1-5; cdr3_aa: CASSLREGVGQPQHF; cdr3_nt: TGTGCCAGCAGCCTCAGGGAAGGGGTGGGGCAGCCCCAGCATTTT
clone_size: NA; d_call: NA; v_call: TRBV7-2; j_call: TRBJ2-5; cdr3_aa: CASSQQGGQETQYF; cdr3_nt: TGTGCCAGCAGCCAGCAGGGGGGACAAGAGACCCAGTACTTC
clone_size: NA; d_call: NA; v_call: TRBV20-1; j_call: TRBJ2-7; cdr3_aa: CSAPRVGEQYF; cdr3_nt: TGCAGTGCTCCCAGGGTCGGAGAGCAGTACTTC
clone_size: NA; d_call: NA; v_call: TRBV6-5; j_call: TRBJ1-5; cdr3_aa: CASSAGQGSNQPQHF; cdr3_nt: TGTGCCAGCAGTGCCGGCCAGGGGAGCAATCAGCCCCAGCATTTT
clone_size: NA; d_call: NA; v_call: TRBV7-2; j_call: TRBJ1-2; cdr3_aa: CASRRPQGRNGYTF; cdr3_nt: TGTGCCAGCAGACGGCCTCAGGGGAGAAATGGCTACACCTTC
clone_size: NA; d_call: NA; v_call: TRBV6-6; j_call: TRBJ1-2; cdr3_aa: CASSYSKGWYGYTF; cdr3_nt: TGTGCCAGCAGTTACTCGAAGGGGTGGTATGGCTACACCTTC
clone_size: NA; d_call: NA; v_call: TRBV7-2; j_call: TRBJ1-2; cdr3_aa: CASSLAYRQRYGYTF; cdr3_nt: TGTGCCAGCAGCTTAGCCTACAGGCAGCGTTATGGCTACACCTTC